The 25 T cell receptor beta chains reported below all come from one sample, sequenced in a study of radiotherapy plus CTLA-4 blockade in lung cancer. TCRdb's table, derived via immunoSEQ multiplex PCR, lists solely in-frame clones and lacks some. The sample includes roughly 59,000 clones, 65% to 80% seen only once; the top ten take about 8.3%. Source: peripheral blood, taken from a patient treated with radiotherapy plus ipilimumab. The receptors originated from a human donor with non-small cell lung cancer whose response to radiotherapy plus ipilimumab could not be evaluated.

This sequence joins TRBV29-1 and TRBJ1-1, with a tentative D call TRBD1 (5 bases). Between the trimmed V and J ends, which lost 7 bases and 0 bases, there was a span of 9 bases. Per the germline V gene, CDR1 is SQVTM and CDR2 is ANQGSEA. The CDR3 extends over 12 amino acids. CDR3 sequence (DNA): TGCAGCGAATGGGACTTGAACACTGAAGCTTTCTTT. This translates into CSEWDLNTEAFF.

The chain carries TRBV6-1 and TRBJ2-2; the match to TRBD2 covers 10 bases. In germline, CDR1 is MNHNS, CDR2 SASEGT. The CDR3 totals 17 residues. Unmatched junction bases numbered 6, after V lost 4 bases and J lost 1 base. The CDR3 DNA reads TGTGCCAGCAGTGCGGAGCGGGAGGGCATGAACACCGGGGAGCTGTTTTTT. It codes for CASSAEREGMNTGELFF.

This clone turned up a few times. V gene TRBV5-5 combines with J gene TRBJ2-1, with D uncertain. The CDR3 has 17 residues. Germline CDR1 is SGHKS and CDR2 is YYEKEE (reference sequence). Trimming took 2 bases from V and 5 from J, leaving 20 bases between them. CDR3: CASSFLMGETADNEQFF. In DNA form, the CDR3 reads TGTGCCAGCAGCTTCCTAATGGGTGAGACTGCTGACAATGAGCAGTTCTTC.

The V call is TRBV10-3, the J call TRBJ1-5, with a weak D call TRBD1 (6 bases). The CDR3 is 15 residues long. Germline CDR1 reads ENHRY; CDR2 reads SYGVKD. V was cut by 10 bases and J by 5 bases, with 21 bases left in between. CDR3 sequence: CATSGGAERYQPQHF. The DNA for the CDR3 is TGTGCCACATCGGGGGGGGCGGAACGGTATCAGCCCCAGCATTTT.

This clone was detected once. The chain joins TRBV7-3 to TRBJ1-2; a possible D gene is TRBD1 (5 bases). The CDR3 loop spans 16 amino acids. Trimming removed 4 bases from V and 1 base from J, with 16 bases in between. Germline loops: CDR1 SGHTA, CDR2 FQGTGA. For the CDR3, the DNA is TGTGCCAGCAGCTCTATTATCTGGGGCCTTAACTATGGCTACACCTTC. Amino acids: CASSSIIWGLNYGYTF.

The chain couples TRBV7-8 to TRBJ2-7; tentatively, D is TRBD2 (5 bases). The germline V and J ends were trimmed by 4 bases and 3 bases, with 10 bases remaining between them. The CDR3 spans 13 residues. The V gene's germline CDR1 is SGHVS and CDR2 FQNEAQ. In nucleotides, the CDR3 is TGTGCCAGCAGCTACCTTACTAGCTACGAGCAGTACTTC. Its translation: CASSYLTSYEQYF.

This chain connects TRBV6-6 to TRBJ2-2, with TRBD2 identical over 7 bases. CDR1 is MNHNY, CDR2 SVGAGI, per germline (reference sequence). The CDR3 length is 16 residues. With 2 bases clipped from V and 5 bases from J, the junction kept 8 bases outside the gene matches. The CDR3 DNA follows: TGTGCCAGCAGTTACCCGCGGGAGAAGGGGACCGGGGAGCTGTTTTTT. This gives the protein CASSYPREKGTGELFF.

The chain combines TRBV2 with TRBJ2-2, with 13 nucleotides matching TRBD2. V shed 6 bases and J 9 bases; nucleotides not matched to a gene: 4. The CDR3 sequence is 14 residues long. Germline V gives CDR1 SNHLY, CDR2 FYNNEI. The DNA for the CDR3 is TGTGCCAGCAGACTAGCGGGGGGGCTAAGGGAGCTGTTTTTT. Amino acids: CASRLAGGLRELFF. Full variable domain (outside the CDR3, taken from reference TRBV2 and TRBJ2-2): EPEVTQTPSHQVTQMGQEVILRCVPISNHLYFYWYRQILGQKVEFLVSFYNNEISEKSEIFDDQFSVERPDGSNFTLKIRSTKLEDSAMYFCASRLAGGLRELFFGEGSRLTVL.

The rearrangement joins TRBV7-8 to TRBJ1-5; D gene unclear. CDR1 and CDR2 (germline): SGHVS, FQNEAQ. Trimming shortened V by 1 base and J by 0 bases, and 10 bases separated the two germline ends. This CDR3 comprises 16 residues. CDR3 sequence: CASSLEFSNSNQPQHF. In nucleotides, the CDR3 is TGTGCCAGCAGCTTAGAGTTTAGTAATAGCAATCAGCCCCAGCATTTT. The variable domain in full, with the rest retrieved from reference TRBV7-8 and TRBJ1-5, is GAGVSQSPRYKVAKRGQDVALRCDPISGHVSLFWYQQALGQGPEFLTYFQNEAQLDKSGLPSDRFFAERPEGSVSTLKIQRTQQEDSAVYLCASSLEFSNSNQPQHFGDGTRLSIL.

The rearrangement joins TRBV10-3 to TRBJ2-1, with 12 nucleotides matching TRBD2. J was trimmed by 12 bases and V by 5 bases; bases with no gene match: 5. Germline V gives CDR1 ENHRY, CDR2 SYGVKD. The CDR3 extends over 13 amino acids. CDR3 bases: TGTGCCATCAGTCGACTAGCGGGAGTGGGGCAGTTCTTC. Encoded protein: CAISRLAGVGQFF.

This sequence joins TRBV6-1 and TRBJ2-7, with 7 nucleotides matching TRBD1. The CDR3 is 14 residues long. Trimming at V came to 5 bases and at J to 2 bases, leaving 6 bases not matched to a gene. Germline V CDR1 and CDR2: MNHNS, SASEGT. The CDR3 DNA reads as TGTGCCAGCAGTCCCGATGGACAGGCCTACGAGCAGTACTTC. This codes for CASSPDGQAYEQYF.

The chain has TRBV5-8 and TRBJ2-7, with a tentative D call TRBD2 (5 bases). Germline V gene sequence: CDR1 SGHTS, CDR2 YDEGEE. Trimming cost V 4 bases and J 7 bases, with 21 bases left between them. The CDR3 is made up of 15 amino acids. The CDR3 DNA sequence: TGTGCCAGCAGCCCCCGGAGGTTTCTCCCGGGGGAGCAGTACTTC. Its translation is CASSPRRFLPGEQYF. The full variable domain, in which reference TRBV5-8 and TRBJ2-7 provide the parts outside the CDR3, is EAGVTQSPTHLIKTRGQQATLRCSPISGHTSVYWYQQALGLGLQFLLWYDEGEERNRGNFPPRFSGRQFPNYSSELNVNALELEDSALYLCASSPRRFLPGEQYFGPGTRLTVT.

This chain uses TRBV6-5 with TRBJ2-1; TRBD2 agrees at 7 bases. V dropped 6 bases and J dropped 5; count of bases not matched to a gene: 10. The CDR3 sequence is 15 residues long. From germline, CDR1 is MNHEY and CDR2 SVGAGI. DNA of the CDR3: TGTGCCAGCAGGAGCGGACTAGGGGCCGACAATGAGCAGTTCTTC. Encoded protein: CASRSGLGADNEQFF.

The chain is built from TRBV5-5 and TRBJ1-1; no clear D. This CDR3 has 12 residues. The germline V and J ends were trimmed by 5 bases and 2 bases, with 7 bases remaining between them. Looked up from germline, CDR1 is SGHKS and CDR2 is YYEKEE (reference sequence). The CDR3 loop reads CASRSVNTEAFF. CDR3 bases: TGTGCCAGCAGGAGCGTTAACACTGAAGCTTTCTTT.

Only one count was recorded for this clone. The chain has TRBV6-1 and TRBJ1-4; weak D call: TRBD1 (5 bases). V was clipped by 0 bases and J by 7 bases, with 12 bases between them. Germline CDR1 and CDR2: MNHNS and SASEGT. The CDR3 consists of 15 residues. The CDR3 coding sequence is TGTGCCAGCAGTGAAGCAGGGAGGGGTCTTGAAAAACTGTTTTTT. This translates into CASSEAGRGLEKLFF.

The CDR3 DNA sequence: TGTGCCAGCAGCATGTCACAGGGAAGACGAAGCGAAAAACTGTTTTTT. Encoded protein: CASSMSQGRRSEKLFF. The rearrangement uses TRBV5-6 and TRBJ1-4, with D maybe TRBD1 (6 bases). Trimming pared 4 bases from V and 8 bases from J, leaving 21 bases between. Per germline, CDR1 SGHDT and CDR2 YYEEEE. CDR3 length equals 16 residues.

CDR3 sequence reads: CASSLDKPGELSYNEQFF. The CDR3 region has the DNA TGTGCCAGCAGCTTAGATAAGCCGGGTGAACTCTCCTACAATGAGCAGTTCTTC. V is TRBV11-3 and J is TRBJ2-1; no clear D. The CDR3 is made up of 18 amino acids. Germline CDR1 SGHNT, CDR2 YENEEA. The V end was cut by 0 bases, the J end by 0 bases, with 15 bases between.

This chain connects TRBV7-2 to TRBJ1-2; 9 bases line up with TRBD1. V shed 2 bases, J shed 2 bases, and the junction held 3 bases outside the gene matches. CDR3 length equals 15 residues. Germline V gene sequence: CDR1 SGHTA, CDR2 FQGNSA. The chain's CDR3 is CASSLTGGENYGYTF. Written as DNA, the CDR3 is TGTGCCAGCAGCTTAACAGGGGGCGAAAACTATGGCTACACCTTC.

The chain recombines TRBV6-1 with TRBJ1-1; D is undetermined. The germline V gene has CDR1 MNHNS and CDR2 SASEGT. CDR3 length: 16 residues. The V end was cut by 0 bases, the J end by 1 base, with 12 bases between. CDR3 in amino acids: CASSEAGRVPNTEAFF. CDR3 sequence (DNA): TGTGCCAGCAGTGAAGCGGGCAGAGTACCGAACACTGAAGCTTTCTTT.

The chain has TRBV11-2 and TRBJ2-7, with D possibly being TRBD1 (6 bases). This CDR3 region has 15 residues. Germline V gives CDR1 SGHAT, CDR2 FQNNGV. Trimming shortened V by 5 bases and J by 2 bases, and 16 bases separated the two germline ends. Written as DNA, the CDR3 is TGTGCCAGCAGCCCGGCAGGACAGTTAGCCTACGAGCAGTACTTC. Translated, it gives CASSPAGQLAYEQYF. Full variable domain (outside the CDR3, taken from reference TRBV11-2 and TRBJ2-7): EAGVAQSPRYKIIEKRQSVAFWCNPISGHATLYWYQQILGQGPKLLIQFQNNGVVDDSQLPKDRFSAERLKGVDSTLKIQPAKLEDSAVYLCASSPAGQLAYEQYFGPGTRLTVT.

This sequence joins TRBV4-1 and TRBJ1-2; possible D gene TRBD1, 6 bases. The CDR3 spans 16 residues. V lost 4 bases to trimming and J lost 8 bases, with 23 bases between them. CDR1 and CDR2 (germline): MGHRA, YSYEKL. The CDR3 is CASSPRGDTMKRGYTF. Written as DNA, the CDR3 is TGCGCCAGCAGCCCTCGAGGGGACACGATGAAGCGGGGCTACACCTTC.

The chain couples TRBV28 to TRBJ1-1, with D maybe TRBD1 (5 bases). There are 15 residues in the CDR3. V dropped 7 bases and J dropped 1 base, with 16 bases sitting between them. CDR1 is MDHEN, CDR2 SYDVKM, per germline. CDR3 nucleotide sequence: TGTGCCAGCATCATCCCCCAGGGCGGGAACACTGAAGCTTTCTTT. This gives the protein CASIIPQGGNTEAFF.

This clone was seen a handful of times. The rearrangement uses TRBV14 and TRBJ2-5; 12 bases match TRBD2. Per germline, CDR1 SGHDN and CDR2 FVKESK. CDR3 length: 14 residues. V shed 4 bases and J 4 bases; nucleotides not matched to a gene: 1. In nucleotides, the CDR3 is TGTGCCAGCAGCCTGACTAGCGGGGGAGAGACCCAGTACTTC. This sequence encodes CASSLTSGGETQYF.

V and J are TRBV6-5 and TRBJ2-5; TRBD1 agrees at 8 bases. The germline V gene encodes CDR1 MNHEY and CDR2 SVGAGI. V lost 7 bases and J lost 6; bases outside the gene matches: 7. The length of the CDR3 is 13 residues. DNA of the CDR3: TGTGCCAGCAACAACGGACAGGGCCAGACCCAGTACTTC. Protein: CASNNGQGQTQYF.

J is TRBJ2-3 and V is TRBV4-1; a possible D gene is TRBD2 (6 bases). The CDR3 is 15 residues long. V was clipped by 5 bases and J by 1 base, with 13 bases between them. In germline, CDR1 is MGHRA, CDR2 YSYEKL. The CDR3 spells CASSYPQRGTDTQYF. The CDR3 nucleotides read TGCGCCAGCAGCTACCCCCAGCGGGGCACAGATACGCAGTATTTT.